This T cell receptor beta chain emerged from a study of T cell responses to AZD1222 COVID-19 vaccine. Study outcomes and limitations: Spike-specific TCR breadth and depth were elevated following two AZD1222 doses.

Concerning this clone: Its antigen is as yet unknown.

The CDR3 covers 15 residues. In germline, CDR1 is KGHSH, CDR2 LQKENI. After removal of 3 bases from V and 8 bases from J, the junction contained 9 bases not matched to a gene. Sequencing was performed with immunoSEQ multiplex PCR; in TCRdb, only in-frame clones are kept and a portion is missing. In the table there are around 70,000 clones, approximately 90% of which are singletons. The sample in question was peripheral blood, obtained 28 days after the second AZD1222 dose. The rearrangement links TRBV18 to TRBJ2-1, with 8 positions matching TRBD2. This clonotype was obtained from an adult who received the AZD1222 COVID-19 vaccine. DNA for the CDR3: TGTGCCAGCTCACCCGGGGGGGAGGGTCTCGATGAGCAGTTCTTC. Residues: CASSPGGEGLDEQFF. The variable domain in full, completed from reference TRBV18 and TRBJ2-1, reads NAGVMQNPRHLVRRRGQEARLRCSPMKGHSHVYWYRQLPEEGLKFMVYLQKENIIDESGMPKERFSAEFPKEGPSILRIQQVVRGDSAAYFCASSPGGEGLDEQFFGPGTRLTVL.